These T cell receptor beta chains were read from a single sample in a study of T-cell reconstitution after alpha-beta-depleted transplantation in children. One entry per CDR3 protein, called by TCRdb with MiXCR from the PCR reads. Of about a million distinct CDR3 sequences listed, around 30% are singletons. The specimen comprised PBMCs, mostly from graft donor cells, sampled 360 days after TCRalphabeta/CD19-depleted stem cell transplant. Source of these receptors: a boy younger than two who had a stem cell transplant for SCID, so the T cells may come from the graft donor. Both conserved end residues are part of each CDR3. The D gene is left open where the match is weak. The size of a clone is reported for some rows only, either as once, few or many, or as a class for expanded clones.

clone size: few
V gene: TRBV29-1
D gene: TRBD2
J gene: TRBJ2-1
CDR3 DNA: TGCAGCGTTCCTAGCGGAACCTACAATGAGCAGTTCTTC
CDR3 protein: CSVPSGTYNEQFF

clone size: -
V gene: TRBV5-1
D gene: -
J gene: TRBJ2-1
CDR3 DNA: TGCGCCAGCAGCTTCCTGCTAGGGCAGGGGGGTGCGAATGAGCAGTTCTTC
CDR3 protein: CASSFLLGQGGANEQFF

clone size: -
V gene: TRBV5-1
D gene: TRBD2
J gene: TRBJ2-2
CDR3 DNA: TGCGCCAGCAGCTTGGAGCGGGGCCCCGCCGGGGAGCTGTTTTTT
CDR3 protein: CASSLERGPAGELFF

clone size: few
V gene: TRBV12-3/TRBV12-4
D gene: TRBD2
J gene: TRBJ2-7
CDR3 DNA: TGTGCCAGCAGTCTAGCGGGGGGGCCCACTAGGTACGAGCAGTACTTC
CDR3 protein: CASSLAGGPTRYEQYF

clone size: -
V gene: TRBV7-2
D gene: -
J gene: TRBJ1-1
CDR3 DNA: TGTGCCAGCAGCTCTAGACGGCTCCAGAACACTGAAGCTTTCTTT
CDR3 protein: CASSSRRLQNTEAFF

clone size: -
V gene: TRBV12-3/TRBV12-4
D gene: -
J gene: TRBJ2-7
CDR3 DNA: TGTGCCAGCAGCCCCACTAAGGGTCTACTCTACGAGCAGTACTTC
CDR3 protein: CASSPTKGLLYEQYF

clone size: few
V gene: TRBV29-1
D gene: -
J gene: TRBJ1-2
CDR3 DNA: TGCAGCGTTGAAGAGGCGACGGGTTATGGCTACACCTTC
CDR3 protein: CSVEEATGYGYTF

clone size: few
V gene: TRBV6-1
D gene: TRBD1
J gene: TRBJ1-1
CDR3 DNA: TGTGCCAGCAACCAAGGGACAGTGATGAACACTGAAGCTTTCTTT
CDR3 protein: CASNQGTVMNTEAFF

clone size: -
V gene: TRBV20-1
D gene: TRBD1
J gene: TRBJ1-1
CDR3 DNA: TGCAGTGCTAGGGGGGACAGTTTGAACACTGAAGCTTTCTTT
CDR3 protein: CSARGDSLNTEAFF

clone size: -
V gene: TRBV21-1
D gene: -
J gene: TRBJ2-5
CDR3 DNA: TGTGCCAGCAGCAATTTTCAGGGGCAAGAGACCCAGTACTTC
CDR3 protein: CASSNFQGQETQYF

clone size: -
V gene: TRBV7-2
D gene: -
J gene: TRBJ2-1
CDR3 DNA: TGTGCCAGCAGCCTCTGGGGGGCCGGCAATGAGCAGTTCTTC
CDR3 protein: CASSLWGAGNEQFF

clone size: few
V gene: TRBV6-1
D gene: TRBD2
J gene: TRBJ2-3
CDR3 DNA: TGTGCCAGCAGGCCGGAGTATGCGGGGGGGCGTCCCTATCCGCAGTATTTT
CDR3 protein: CASRPEYAGGRPYPQYF

clone size: few
V gene: TRBV27
D gene: TRBD2
J gene: TRBJ2-7
CDR3 DNA: TGTGCCAGCAGTCGGGTAGCGGGGGGGCCGCGGGAGCAGTACTTC
CDR3 protein: CASSRVAGGPREQYF

clone size: many
V gene: TRBV9
D gene: TRBD2
J gene: TRBJ2-1
CDR3 DNA: TGTGCCAGCAGCCCTCGGCGGGGGGGCTACAATGAGCAGTTCTTC
CDR3 protein: CASSPRRGGYNEQFF

clone size: -
V gene: TRBV20-1
D gene: TRBD1
J gene: TRBJ2-3
CDR3 DNA: TGCAGCCTCGTCGCTCGGACAGGGGTGACAGATACGCAGTATTTT
CDR3 protein: CSLVARTGVTDTQYF

clone size: -
V gene: TRBV28
D gene: -
J gene: TRBJ2-1
CDR3 DNA: TGTGCCAGCAGTTTTTGGGAAAGCAATGAGCAGTTCTTC
CDR3 protein: CASSFWESNEQFF

clone size: once
V gene: TRBV20-1
D gene: -
J gene: TRBJ2-7
CDR3 DNA: TGCAGTGCGACCCGGGACGGATTCTACGAGCAGTACTTC
CDR3 protein: CSATRDGFYEQYF

clone size: -
V gene: TRBV2
D gene: -
J gene: TRBJ2-1
CDR3 DNA: TGTGCCAGCAGTGAAATCTTTTCCCGCTCCTACAATGAGCAGTTCTTC
CDR3 protein: CASSEIFSRSYNEQFF

clone size: -
V gene: TRBV30
D gene: -
J gene: TRBJ2-7
CDR3 DNA: TGTGCCTGGAGTCCTGGACCCTACGAGCAGTACTTC
CDR3 protein: CAWSPGPYEQYF

clone size: -
V gene: TRBV5-1
D gene: -
J gene: TRBJ2-1
CDR3 DNA: TGCGCCAGCAGCCAGACCTCCTCTATTACAGGGACGGGGGAGCAGTTCTTC
CDR3 protein: CASSQTSSITGTGEQFF

clone size: few
V gene: TRBV12-3/TRBV12-4
D gene: TRBD1
J gene: TRBJ2-5
CDR3 DNA: TGTGCCAGCAGTATCCGACAGGGCAGAGGAGAGACCCAGTACTTC
CDR3 protein: CASSIRQGRGETQYF

clone size: few
V gene: TRBV20-1
D gene: TRBD2
J gene: TRBJ2-1
CDR3 DNA: TGCAGTGCTAGAGCCCTGACTAGCGGGGACAATGAGCAGTTCTTC
CDR3 protein: CSARALTSGDNEQFF

clone size: -
V gene: TRBV20-1
D gene: -
J gene: TRBJ2-7
CDR3 DNA: TGCAGTGCTAGAGATACAGGAGCCCACTACGAGCAGTACTTC
CDR3 protein: CSARDTGAHYEQYF